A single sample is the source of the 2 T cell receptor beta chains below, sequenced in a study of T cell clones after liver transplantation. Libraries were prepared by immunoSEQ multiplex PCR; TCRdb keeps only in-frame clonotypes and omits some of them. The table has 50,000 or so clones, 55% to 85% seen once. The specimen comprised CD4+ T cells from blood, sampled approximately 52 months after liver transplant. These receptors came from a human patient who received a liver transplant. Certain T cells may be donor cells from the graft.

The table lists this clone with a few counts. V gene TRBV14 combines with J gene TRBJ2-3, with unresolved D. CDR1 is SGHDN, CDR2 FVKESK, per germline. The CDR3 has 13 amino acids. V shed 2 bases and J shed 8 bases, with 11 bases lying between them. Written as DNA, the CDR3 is TGTGCCAGCAGCCAAAAAACCCTATTTACGCAGTATTTT. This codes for CASSQKTLFTQYF. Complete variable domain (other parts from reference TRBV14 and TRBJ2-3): EAGVTQFPSHSVIEKGQTVTLRCDPISGHDNLYWYRRVMGKEIKFLLHFVKESKQDESGMPNNRFLAERTGGTYSTLKVQPAELEDSGVYFCASSQKTLFTQYFGPGTRLTVL.

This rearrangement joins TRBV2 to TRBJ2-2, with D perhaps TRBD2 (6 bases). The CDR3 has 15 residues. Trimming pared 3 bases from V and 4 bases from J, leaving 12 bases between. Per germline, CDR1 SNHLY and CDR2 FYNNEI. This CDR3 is CASSDFLGGTGELFF. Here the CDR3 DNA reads TGTGCCAGCAGTGATTTTCTGGGGGGCACCGGGGAGCTGTTTTTT.